The subject of this entry is one T cell receptor beta chain. Sequencing was performed with immunoSEQ multiplex PCR; in TCRdb, only in-frame clones are kept and a portion is missing. The sample has 150,000 to 200,000 clones, about 92% seen once. This sample stems from a study of blood T cell repertoires in COVID-19. About the study: Sites across the United States, Italy and Spain contributed samples from acute and convalescent COVID-19. Sources were T cells, B-cell-depleted T cells, or PBMCs; the material itself was cDNA or gDNA.

V shed 4 bases and J shed 1 base, with 16 bases lying between them. Germline CDR1 is PRHDT and CDR2 is FYEKMQ (reference sequence). The CDR3 sequence is 16 residues long. The Seattle patients joined while their infection was active and were tracked longitudinally afterward. This receptor was obtained from a man aged 25 to 40 with COVID-19, enrolled during active disease. Sequencing was performed on peripheral blood. The chain links TRBV13 to TRBJ1-1; D gene unclear. The CDR3: CASSSFQGSGNTEAFF. In nucleotides, the CDR3 is TGTGCCAGCAGCTCATTTCAAGGTTCGGGGAACACTGAAGCTTTCTTT.